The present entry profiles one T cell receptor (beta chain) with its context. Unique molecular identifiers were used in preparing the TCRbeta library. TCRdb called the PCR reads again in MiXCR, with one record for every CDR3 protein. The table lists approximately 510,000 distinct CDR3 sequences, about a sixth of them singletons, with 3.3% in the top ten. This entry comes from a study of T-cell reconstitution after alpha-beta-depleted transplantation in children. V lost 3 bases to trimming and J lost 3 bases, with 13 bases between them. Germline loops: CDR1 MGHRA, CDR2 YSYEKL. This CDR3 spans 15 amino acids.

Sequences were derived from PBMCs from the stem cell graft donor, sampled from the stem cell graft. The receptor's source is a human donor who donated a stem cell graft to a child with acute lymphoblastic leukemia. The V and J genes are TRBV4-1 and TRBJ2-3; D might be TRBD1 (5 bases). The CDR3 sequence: CASSQNGQGTDTQYF. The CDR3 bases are TGCGCCAGCAGCCAGAATGGCCAGGGAACAGATACGCAGTATTTT.